These 18 T cell receptor beta chains originate from one sample sequenced in a study of regulatory T cells in long-lasting Graves disease. Noted time point: persistent/refractory GD, antithyroid drugs over 5 years with positive TRAb. The TCR library was made from RNA that had been extracted from PBMCs in TRIzol. Relying on iRepertoire HTBI primers and Arm-PCR of CDR3 regions, the team built TCR beta libraries. TCRdb re-called the multiplex PCR reads through MiXCR, storing one row per CDR3 protein. The table records roughly 700,000 distinct CDR3 sequences, about 32% of them present only once. Sequenced here: peripheral blood mononuclear cells (PBMCs), sampled when the disease was refractory, from a patient treated with antithyroid drugs. These TCRs come from a female donor with Graves disease.

V usage is TRBV28 and J usage is TRBJ1-2; D is unclear. Germline V gives CDR1 MDHEN, CDR2 SYDVKM. The ends were cut back, 2 bases at V and 5 bases at J, with 18 bases in the middle. This CDR3 region has 16 residues. The CDR3 loop reads CASSLILAPYQYGYTF. The CDR3 region has the DNA TGTGCCAGCAGTTTAATTCTGGCACCTTACCAGTATGGCTACACCTTC.

This clonotype was seen once. A much larger clonotype is one base distant, so this may be a read error. The gene calls are TRBV28 and TRBJ1-5, with TRBD1 matching 7 bases. The CDR3 sequence is 13 residues long. The junction had 6 bases not matched to a gene; V was cut back by 11 bases and J by 2 bases. The germline V gene has CDR1 MDHEN and CDR2 SYDVKM. As DNA, the CDR3 is TGTGCCGGCGAAGACAGGGGCAATCAGCCCCAGCATTTT. This codes for CAGEDRGNQPQHF.

The table lists this clonotype with a few counts. The gene calls are TRBV3-1 and TRBJ1-5; tentatively, D is TRBD1 (5 bases). V was trimmed by 1 base and J by 6 bases, leaving 13 bases between them. CDR1 LGHDT and CDR2 YNNKEL come from the germline V gene (reference sequence). This CDR3 spans 15 amino acids. The CDR3 sequence: CASSQGRGVGQPQHF. As DNA, the CDR3 is TGTGCCAGCAGCCAAGGTCGGGGGGTCGGTCAGCCCCAGCATTTT. Combining the CDR3 with reference TRBV3-1 and TRBJ1-5 gives the whole variable domain DTAVSQTPKYLVTQMGNDKSIKCEQNLGHDTMYWYKQDSKKFLKIMFSYNNKELIINETVPNRFSPKSPDKAHLNLHINSLELGDSAVYFCASSQGRGVGQPQHFGDGTRLSIL.

The chain couples TRBV7-9 to TRBJ2-5; 12 positions match TRBD2. The germline V gene encodes CDR1 SEHNR and CDR2 FQNEAQ (reference sequence). V lost 6 bases to trimming and J lost 5 bases; unmatched junction nucleotides: 13. The CDR3 has 17 amino acids. This chain's CDR3 is CASSSGASGRARETQYF. CDR3 in DNA: TGTGCCAGCAGTTCGGGGGCTAGCGGGAGGGCCCGGGAGACCCAGTACTTC.

This clonotype was detected many times. The chain combines TRBV6-1 with TRBJ1-1; tentative D call: TRBD1 (6 bases). Germline V gives CDR1 MNHNS, CDR2 SASEGT. With 6 bases removed from V and 1 base from J, the gap between germline ends came to 18 bases. The CDR3 is made up of 16 amino acids. DNA of the CDR3: TGTGCCAGCAGCGGAGCCAGGGGAAGGGAGAACACTGAAGCTTTCTTT. As protein: CASSGARGRENTEAFF.

This clonotype was found once. This chain connects TRBV29-1 to TRBJ2-1, with 10 bases lining up with TRBD2. The CDR3 extends over 13 amino acids. The J segment lost 3 bases and the V segment lost 6 bases, leaving 2 bases of the junction unmatched. Germline V gene lookup returns CDR1 SQVTM and CDR2 ANQGSEA. The CDR3 sequence: CSVTSGFYNEQFF. As DNA, the CDR3 is TGCAGCGTGACTAGCGGGTTCTACAATGAGCAGTTCTTC.

This clonotype was recorded many times. V usage is TRBV12-3 or TRBV12-4 and J usage is TRBJ1-1; 7 bases align to TRBD1. The trim removed 6 bases at V and 1 base at J, leaving 5 bases unmatched. The CDR3 is 14 residues long. CDR3 sequence reads: CASSTRQGNTEAFF. The CDR3 DNA is TGTGCCAGCAGCACCCGACAGGGGAACACTGAAGCTTTCTTT.

The genes are TRBV5-5 and TRBJ1-1; D gene uncertain. The CDR3 totals 15 residues. Per the germline V gene, CDR1 is SGHKS and CDR2 is YYEKEE (reference sequence). Trimming removed 5 bases from V and 1 base from J, with 15 bases in between. The CDR3 DNA sequence: TGTGCCAGCAGTTCACGGAGTCTGGGGAACACTGAAGCTTTCTTT. It specifies CASSSRSLGNTEAFF.

Turning to this clonotype: This may arise from a read error, as a much more abundant clone is one base away. The chain has TRBV12-3 or TRBV12-4 and TRBJ2-7; D assignment may be TRBD1 or TRBD2 (5 bases each). V was cut by 3 bases and J by 7 bases, with 28 bases left in between. The CDR3 has 18 amino acids. CDR3 in DNA: TGTGCCAGCAGTTTGATGTCCACAGGTGGGGGAAATTCTGGAGAGCAGTACTTC. This codes for CASSLMSTGGGNSGEQYF.

The J gene is TRBJ1-4, the V gene TRBV12-3 or TRBV12-4, with 7 bases lining up with TRBD1. The J segment lost 8 bases and the V segment lost 7 bases, leaving 13 bases of the junction unmatched. CDR3 length equals 15 residues. The CDR3 sequence: CASTPRTGVVEKLFF. The CDR3 coding sequence is TGTGCCAGCACTCCCCGAACAGGGGTTGTGGAAAAACTGTTTTTT.

This chain joins TRBV7-9 and TRBJ2-7; TRBD2 matches at 12 bases. With V trimmed by 6 bases and J by 2 bases, 11 bases remained unmatched. This CDR3 spans 17 amino acids. Germline V gene data show CDR1 as SEHNR and CDR2 as FQNEAQ (reference sequence). CDR3 coding DNA: TGTGCCAGCAGGAGCGGAACCGGGACTAGCGGGCCCTACGAGCAGTACTTC. Translating gives CASRSGTGTSGPYEQYF.

This clonotype has just a few counts. This chain connects TRBV2 to TRBJ1-2; D unclear. The ends were cut back, 6 bases at V and 0 bases at J, with 14 bases in the middle. The CDR3 is 15 residues long. CDR1 and CDR2 (germline): SNHLY, FYNNEI. In DNA, the CDR3 is TGTGCCAGCAGCTTGGACTATCCAGCTAACTATGGCTACACCTTC. As protein: CASSLDYPANYGYTF.

V and J are TRBV5-6 and TRBJ1-2; possible D gene TRBD1, 6 bases. The CDR3 is 13 residues long. Germline-derived CDR1 and CDR2 are SGHDT and YYEEEE. V shed 4 bases and J shed 8 bases, with 15 bases lying between them. DNA of the CDR3: TGTGCCAGCAGCGGGGACACCAGCTGGGGCTACACCTTC. It encodes CASSGDTSWGYTF. Drawing the rest from reference TRBV5-6 and TRBJ1-2, the complete variable domain is DAGVTQSPTHLIKTRGQQVTLRCSPKSGHDTVSWYQQALGQGPQFIFQYYEEEERQRGNFPDRFSGHQFPNYSSELNVNALLLGDSALYLCASSGDTSWGYTFGSGTRLTVV.

A few counts support this clonotype. The rearrangement links TRBV11-3 to TRBJ2-2, with 10 bases fitting TRBD2. V lost 1 base and J lost 4; bases outside the gene matches: 12. CDR1 and CDR2 from the germline V gene are SGHNT and YENEEA. The CDR3 covers 19 residues. DNA for the CDR3: TGTGCCAGCAGCTTAGGGGGGCCTAGCGGGAGAATGGGCACCGGGGAGCTGTTTTTT. Its protein product is CASSLGGPSGRMGTGELFF. Using reference TRBV11-3 and TRBJ2-2 for the parts outside the CDR3, the full variable domain is EAGVVQSPRYKIIEKKQPVAFWCNPISGHNTLYWYLQNLGQGPELLIRYENEEAVDDSQLPKDRFSAERLKGVDSTLKIQPAELGDSAVYLCASSLGGPSGRMGTGELFFGEGSRLTVL.

V usage is TRBV2 and J usage is TRBJ1-5; TRBD1 agrees at 9 bases. The CDR3 has 13 amino acids. With V trimmed by 8 bases and J by 5 bases, 4 bases remained unmatched. Germline V gene lookup returns CDR1 SNHLY and CDR2 FYNNEI. The DNA for the CDR3 is TGTGCCAGCGTTTGGACAGGGGATCAGCCCCAGCATTTT. Protein: CASVWTGDQPQHF.

J is TRBJ1-5 and V is TRBV7-9; a weak D match, TRBD1 (5 bases). The CDR3 sequence is 14 residues long. Germline V CDR1 and CDR2: SEHNR, FQNEAQ (reference sequence). Trimming stripped 4 bases from V and 4 bases from J, with 11 bases between. The CDR3 DNA reads as TGTGCCAGCAGCTCTTCAGGGCAAAATCAGCCCCAGCATTTT. It specifies CASSSSGQNQPQHF.

This clonotype was seen at least ten times. The chain carries TRBV28 and TRBJ1-2; 9 nucleotides match TRBD1. Germline V gene lookup returns CDR1 MDHEN and CDR2 SYDVKM. The CDR3 totals 16 residues. The trim removed 5 bases at V and 3 bases at J, leaving 10 bases unmatched. CDR3: CASSPVQGAGYYGYTF. As DNA, the CDR3 is TGTGCCAGCAGTCCCGTACAGGGGGCAGGATACTATGGCTACACCTTC.

This clonotype has more than one count but fewer than ten. The gene calls are TRBV29-1 and TRBJ2-7; no firm D call. CDR1 and CDR2 (germline): SQVTM, ANQGSEA. The CDR3 length is 11 residues. V was cut by 4 bases and J by 0 bases, with 4 bases left in between. This chain's CDR3 is CSVVSSYEQYF. Here the CDR3 DNA reads TGCAGCGTTGTGAGCTCCTACGAGCAGTACTTC.